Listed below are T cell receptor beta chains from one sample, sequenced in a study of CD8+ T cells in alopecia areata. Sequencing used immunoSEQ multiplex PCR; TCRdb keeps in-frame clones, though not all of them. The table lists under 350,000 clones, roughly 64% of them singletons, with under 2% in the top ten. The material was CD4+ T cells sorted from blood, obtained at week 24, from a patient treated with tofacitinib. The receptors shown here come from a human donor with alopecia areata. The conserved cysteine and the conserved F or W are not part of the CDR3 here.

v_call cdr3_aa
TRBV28 ASRPGGGNEQY
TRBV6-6 ATTGFNTGELF
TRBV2 ASTDTWGTEAF
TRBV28 ASRPEGHGNTIY
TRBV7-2 ASSRRGDLSYEQY
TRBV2 ASSEWGETQY
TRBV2 ASSLINYGYT
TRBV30 AWGQFSLH
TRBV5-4 ASSLDLEGTDTQY
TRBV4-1 ASSRGTGETQY
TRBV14 ASSTGAETQY
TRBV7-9 ASSLGAGSGETQY
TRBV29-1 SVLLSTSEAF
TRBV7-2 ASSLASGRDRDGEQY
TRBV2 ASSDSGNTGELF
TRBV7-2 ASSLFAETEQY